The table lists the clone carrying this T cell receptor (beta chain) with a few counts. TCRdb ran MiXCR on the PCR reads and lists one entry per CDR3 protein. The data contain more than 80,000 distinct CDR3 sequences, approximately 49% of them singletons. These data originate in a study of CDR3 diversity in severe acne. The clonotype originates from a male donor with severe acne vulgaris. Source material: blood.

CDR3 loop: CASSQRESYTGELFF. The CDR3, as DNA: TGTGCCAGCAGCCAGCGGGAGTCGTACACCGGGGAGCTGTTTTTT. The rearrangement links TRBV7-9 to TRBJ2-2, with 8 bases aligning to TRBD2. CDR1 is SEHNR and CDR2 is FQNEAQ in the germline V gene (reference sequence). J gave up 3 bases and V 5 bases, and 5 bases lay outside the gene matches. The CDR3 runs to 15 residues. Full variable domain (outside the CDR3, taken from reference TRBV7-9 and TRBJ2-2): DTGVSQNPRHKITKRGQNVTFRCDPISEHNRLYWYRQTLGQGPEFLTYFQNEAQLEKSRLLSDRFSAERPKGSFSTLEIQRTEQGDSAMYLCASSQRESYTGELFFGEGSRLTVL.